These 30 T cell receptor beta chains were all obtained from the same sample, sequenced in a study of control samples from healthy donors and cancer patients (TCRdb year 2020). The library was prepared using the immunoSEQ multiplex PCR assay. What TCRdb holds here is the immuneACCESS table cut down to in-frame rearrangements. Part of the clones is not present; checked against another copy, under half of the missing clones reflect an unresolved V gene, and the others are unexplained. Present in this sample are 45,000 to 60,000 clones, less than 95% of which were seen just once. The biggest ten clones account for roughly 4% of the sample. Specimen: blood. Receptor source: a man younger than 45 in good health.

This clone was seen once. This chain joins TRBV30 and TRBJ2-7; D is perhaps TRBD1 (6 bases). Looked up from germline, CDR1 is GTSNPN and CDR2 is SVGIG (reference sequence). Trimming stripped 0 bases from V and 3 bases from J, with 6 bases between. This CDR3 region has 12 residues. The CDR3 loop reads CAWSVQGYEQYF. Here the CDR3 DNA reads TGTGCCTGGAGTGTACAGGGCTACGAGCAGTACTTC.

The V gene is TRBV7-8, the J gene TRBJ1-3, with TRBD1 as a possible D gene (5 bases). CDR1 is SGHVS and CDR2 is FQNEAQ in the germline V gene. The CDR3 contains 16 residues. V shed 6 bases and J shed 0 bases, with 15 bases lying between them. The CDR3 DNA follows: TGTGCCAGCAGTCGGGGGAGCTCAAGCTCTGGAAACACCATATATTTT. Residues: CASSRGSSSSGNTIYF.

The chain has TRBV6-5 and TRBJ2-5; D call uncertain. With 6 bases removed from V and 5 bases from J, the gap between germline ends came to 10 bases. The germline V gene has CDR1 MNHEY and CDR2 SVGAGI. The CDR3 totals 12 residues. As DNA, the CDR3 is TGTGCCAGCAGCGGCGGCGAGGAGACCCAGTACTTC. Residues: CASSGGEETQYF.

The V call is TRBV7-2, the J call TRBJ2-7; a possible D gene is TRBD1 (6 bases). The CDR3 extends over 15 amino acids. From germline, CDR1 is SGHTA and CDR2 FQGNSA. V lost 3 bases and J 0 bases, leaving 12 bases between the germline ends. The CDR3 bases are TGTGCCAGCAGCTTCCCGCAGGGGAGCTCCTACGAGCAGTACTTC. Residues: CASSFPQGSSYEQYF.

V and J are TRBV10-1 and TRBJ2-3, with 10 bases aligning to TRBD2. The trim removed 5 bases at V and 3 bases at J, leaving 2 bases unmatched. Germline-derived CDR1 and CDR2 are WNHNN and SYGVQD (reference sequence). This CDR3 has 14 residues. The CDR3 region has the DNA TGCGCCAGCAGTTCTAGCGGGAGTACAGATACGCAGTATTTT. Translated, it gives CASSSSGSTDTQYF.

The chain is built from TRBV11-2 and TRBJ2-7, with D possibly being TRBD1 (5 bases). CDR1 and CDR2 from the germline V gene are SGHAT and FQNNGV. The CDR3 consists of 16 residues. V was clipped by 4 bases and J by 6 bases, with 22 bases between them. CDR3 in amino acids: CASSSYAGAGQGEQYF. In DNA form, the CDR3 reads TGTGCCAGCAGCTCCTACGCTGGGGCAGGCCAGGGCGAGCAGTACTTC.

The genes are TRBV5-1 and TRBJ1-1; D unclear. V lost 1 base and J lost 1, with 14 bases in between. The CDR3 loop spans 16 amino acids. CDR1 is SGHRS and CDR2 is YFSETQ in the germline V gene. CDR3 region: CASSLTPTNRNTEAFF. The CDR3 DNA reads as TGCGCCAGCAGCTTGACGCCAACAAACAGGAACACTGAAGCTTTCTTT.

In the case of this clone: This specimen includes other DNA sequences encoding the same CDR3. This rearrangement joins TRBV5-1 to TRBJ2-3; either TRBD1 or TRBD2 may supply D (5 bases each). This CDR3 comprises 15 residues. V was trimmed by 1 base and J by 2 bases, leaving 11 bases between them. From germline, CDR1 is SGHRS and CDR2 YFSETQ. CDR3 sequence: CASSLLGTATDTQYF. DNA of the CDR3: TGCGCCAGCAGCTTGCTGGGGACGGCCACAGATACGCAGTATTTT.

The J gene is TRBJ1-2, the V gene TRBV13; D is undetermined. Trimming took off 5 bases at V and 4 bases at J, with 14 bases between the two ends. The CDR3 sequence is 14 residues long. Germline V gene sequence: CDR1 PRHDT, CDR2 FYEKMQ (reference sequence). The CDR3 nucleotides are TGTGCCAGCAGCCTCCCCCCCCGTATCTATGGCTACACCTTC. It specifies CASSLPPRIYGYTF.

This chain uses TRBV9 with TRBJ1-2; D ambiguous. This CDR3 spans 11 amino acids. Trimming cost V 4 bases and J 8 bases, with 9 bases left between them. CDR1 and CDR2 from the germline V gene are SGDLS and YYNGEE. Here the CDR3 DNA reads TGTGCCAGCAGCCGCCCTACAGGCTACACCTTC. This gives the protein CASSRPTGYTF.

J is TRBJ2-7 and V is TRBV19; 10 positions match TRBD1. V was pared by 6 bases and J by 9 bases, with 17 bases of the junction left unmatched. Per the germline V gene, CDR1 is LNHDA and CDR2 is SQIVND (reference sequence). This CDR3 is 16 amino acids long. In DNA form, the CDR3 reads TGTGCCAGTAGCCGGTCCCGGGACAGGGGCTTTGGTGCGCAGTACTTC. Amino acid sequence: CASSRSRDRGFGAQYF.

V is TRBV7-2 and J is TRBJ1-6; maybe TRBD1 (5 bases). Germline V CDR1 and CDR2: SGHTA, FQGNSA. Trimming took off 1 base at V and 7 bases at J, with 14 bases between the two ends. CDR3 length equals 16 residues. As DNA, the CDR3 is TGTGCCAGCAGCTTAGGGCAGCCGGGGGGGAATTCACCCCTCCACTTT. Encoded protein: CASSLGQPGGNSPLHF.

This chain joins TRBV4-3 and TRBJ2-1; D perhaps matches TRBD2 (5 bases). V lost 0 bases to trimming and J lost 2 bases, with 11 bases between them. This CDR3 contains 16 residues. Germline values: CDR1 LGHNA, CDR2 YSLEER. Written as DNA, the CDR3 is TGCGCCAGCAGCCAAGAGCGGGCAGGAGCCTACAATGAGCAGTTCTTC. Amino acid sequence: CASSQERAGAYNEQFF.

This chain joins TRBV5-1 and TRBJ1-1, with a possible D match to TRBD1 (6 bases). Germline CDR1 and CDR2: SGHRS and YFSETQ. Deletions cut 4 bases from V and 5 bases from J, with 15 bases between. The CDR3 consists of 14 residues. CDR3 loop: CASSLTGLDTEAFF. The CDR3 DNA is TGCGCCAGCAGCCTCACAGGGTTGGATACTGAAGCTTTCTTT.

Comments on this clone: Other DNA variants within this sample encode the same CDR3. V usage is TRBV5-1 and J usage is TRBJ1-1; D is unresolved. CDR3 length equals 13 residues. The V and J ends lost 0 bases and 1 base respectively, with 4 bases between them. From germline, CDR1 is SGHRS and CDR2 YFSETQ. The CDR3 protein is CASSLGGNTEAFF. Written as DNA, the CDR3 is TGCGCCAGCAGCTTGGGAGGGAACACTGAAGCTTTCTTT.

This chain uses TRBV11-2 with TRBJ2-1; 10 bases map to TRBD1. The CDR3 totals 15 residues. The trim removed 0 bases at V and 10 bases at J, leaving 6 bases unmatched. The germline V gene has CDR1 SGHAT and CDR2 FQNNGV. The CDR3 sequence is CASSLDSGQGREQFF. CDR3 sequence (DNA): TGTGCCAGCAGCTTAGATTCGGGACAGGGGCGAGAGCAGTTCTTC.

This chain links TRBV7-9 with TRBJ1-6; 7 bases are a match to TRBD1. Germline CDR1 and CDR2: SEHNR and FQNEAQ (reference sequence). V lost 2 bases to trimming and J lost 8 bases; unmatched junction nucleotides: 15. The CDR3 covers 18 residues. The CDR3 loop reads CASSLPNSRDSIHSPLHF. The CDR3 nucleotides are TGTGCCAGCAGCTTACCCAATAGCCGGGACAGTATACATTCACCCCTCCACTTT.

J is TRBJ2-3 and V is TRBV29-1; the match to TRBD2 covers 9 bases. The CDR3 is 15 amino acids. CDR1 SQVTM and CDR2 ANQGSEA come from the germline V gene. The V segment lost 5 bases and the J segment 2 bases; nucleotides outside the gene matches: 8. CDR3 in DNA: TGCAGCGTTAATCCAGCGGGGGGCCTCACAGATACGCAGTATTTT. Amino acid sequence: CSVNPAGGLTDTQYF.

The chain is built from TRBV19 and TRBJ2-7; tentative D call: TRBD1 (6 bases). V was cut by 8 bases and J by 2 bases, with 16 bases left in between. Per the germline V gene, CDR1 is LNHDA and CDR2 is SQIVND (reference sequence). The CDR3 loop spans 14 amino acids. CDR3 residues: CASGPTGRPYEQYF. The CDR3 DNA reads TGTGCCAGTGGCCCTACAGGGCGTCCCTACGAGCAGTACTTC.

This clone was picked up one time. The genes are TRBV3-1 (or the pseudogene TRBV3-2) and TRBJ2-5, with D hard to call. Trimming stripped 0 bases from V and 7 bases from J, with 0 bases between. In germline, CDR1 is LGHDT, CDR2 YNNKEL (reference sequence). The CDR3 totals 10 residues. CDR3 sequence reads: CASSQETQYF. CDR3 sequence (DNA): TGTGCCAGCAGCCAAGAGACCCAGTACTTC.

V gene TRBV28 combines with J gene TRBJ2-5; the match to TRBD2 covers 12 bases. Germline CDR1 reads MDHEN; CDR2 reads SYDVKM. The CDR3 loop spans 18 amino acids. J lost 5 bases, V lost 3 bases, and 13 bases had no gene match. This chain's CDR3 is CASSFGLAGIPGRETQYF. CDR3 coding DNA: TGTGCCAGCAGTTTCGGACTAGCGGGAATTCCCGGGAGGGAGACCCAGTACTTC.

This clone came up once. The genes are TRBV14 and TRBJ2-7, with D tentatively TRBD1 or TRBD2 (6 bases each). This CDR3 comprises 16 residues. Per the germline V gene, CDR1 is SGHDN and CDR2 is FVKESK. V was pared by 5 bases and J by 0 bases, with 17 bases between. CDR3 region: CASSVAGGRASYEQYF. As DNA, the CDR3 is TGTGCCAGCAGCGTTGCTGGGGGGCGGGCCTCCTACGAGCAGTACTTC. Full variable domain (remainder filled in from reference TRBV14 and TRBJ2-7): EAGVTQFPSHSVIEKGQTVTLRCDPISGHDNLYWYRRVMGKEIKFLLHFVKESKQDESGMPNNRFLAERTGGTYSTLKVQPAELEDSGVYFCASSVAGGRASYEQYFGPGTRLTVT.

The chain recombines TRBV3-1 (or the pseudogene TRBV3-2) with TRBJ1-2; D remains unclear. Germline values: CDR1 LGHDT, CDR2 YNNKEL (reference sequence). V was clipped by 1 base and J by 2 bases, with 11 bases between them. The CDR3 is 15 amino acids. CDR3 loop: CASSQGRSENYGYTF. CDR3 in DNA: TGTGCCAGCAGCCAAGGCAGGTCGGAAAACTATGGCTACACCTTC.

The rearrangement links TRBV12-5 to TRBJ2-1, with D perhaps TRBD1 or TRBD2 (5 bases each). Germline values: CDR1 LGHNT, CDR2 FRNRAP. V gave up 1 base and J gave up 6 bases, with 16 bases separating them. This CDR3 is 16 amino acids long. The CDR3 reads CASGLGDQPWVNEQFF. In nucleotides, the CDR3 is TGTGCTAGTGGTTTGGGGGACCAACCATGGGTCAATGAGCAGTTCTTC.

V usage is TRBV13 and J usage is TRBJ2-3; 13 bases line up with TRBD2. V lost 7 bases and J lost 4; bases outside the gene matches: 11. Germline V gives CDR1 PRHDT, CDR2 FYEKMQ (reference sequence). There are 17 residues in the CDR3. CDR3 nucleotide sequence: TGTGCCAGCAAAGCGGTCGGGACTAGCGGGAAGGCAGATACGCAGTATTTT. This gives the protein CASKAVGTSGKADTQYF.

The J gene is TRBJ2-5, the V gene TRBV11-2; D is ambiguous. The CDR3 is made up of 13 amino acids. V was trimmed by 1 base and J by 5 bases, leaving 8 bases between them. Germline-derived CDR1 and CDR2 are SGHAT and FQNNGV. The CDR3 loop is CASSLVGGETQYF. CDR3 nucleotides: TGTGCCAGCAGCTTAGTCGGCGGTGAGACCCAGTACTTC. Supplemented by reference TRBV11-2 and TRBJ2-5, the full variable domain reads EAGVAQSPRYKIIEKRQSVAFWCNPISGHATLYWYQQILGQGPKLLIQFQNNGVVDDSQLPKDRFSAERLKGVDSTLKIQPAKLEDSAVYLCASSLVGGETQYFGPGTRLLVL.

Details on this clone: One end of the junction does not line up with germline, which may come from a read error. Additional DNA sequences in this sample encode the identical CDR3. The chain couples TRBV27 to TRBJ1-2; TRBD1 might be the D (6 bases). The CDR3 sequence is 14 residues long. Germline V gene lookup returns CDR1 MNHEY and CDR2 SMNVEV (reference sequence). CDR3 bases: TGTGCCAGCAGTTCAAACACAGGACAGAAAGGCTACACTTTC. It is translated as CASSSNTGQKGYTF.

The V and J genes are TRBV5-1 and TRBJ2-7; 7 positions match TRBD1. The germline gives CDR1 SGHRS, CDR2 YFSETQ. This CDR3 region has 14 residues. Germline trimming cut 3 bases from V and 4 bases from J; bases unmatched to any gene: 7. The CDR3 spells CASSYRQGDYEQYF. The CDR3 DNA sequence: TGCGCCAGCAGCTACAGACAGGGAGATTACGAGCAGTACTTC.

The V call is TRBV7-9, the J call TRBJ2-5; D is perhaps TRBD1 or TRBD2 (6 bases each). Germline loops: CDR1 SEHNR, CDR2 FQNEAQ (reference sequence). The germline V and J ends were trimmed by 7 bases and 2 bases, with 14 bases remaining between them. The CDR3 consists of 14 residues. This CDR3 reads CASTSGEVQETQYF. The CDR3 bases are TGTGCCAGCACCTCAGGGGAGGTACAAGAGACCCAGTACTTC.

This clone was seen only once. V gene TRBV9 combines with J gene TRBJ2-3; tentative D call: TRBD2 (6 bases). The CDR3 covers 15 residues. The V and J ends lost 0 bases and 5 bases respectively, with 13 bases between them. Germline CDR1 reads SGDLS; CDR2 reads YYNGEE. In DNA, the CDR3 is TGTGCCAGCAGCGTAGAGAGCGGGCTCGGAGATACGCAGTATTTT. The encoded protein is CASSVESGLGDTQYF.